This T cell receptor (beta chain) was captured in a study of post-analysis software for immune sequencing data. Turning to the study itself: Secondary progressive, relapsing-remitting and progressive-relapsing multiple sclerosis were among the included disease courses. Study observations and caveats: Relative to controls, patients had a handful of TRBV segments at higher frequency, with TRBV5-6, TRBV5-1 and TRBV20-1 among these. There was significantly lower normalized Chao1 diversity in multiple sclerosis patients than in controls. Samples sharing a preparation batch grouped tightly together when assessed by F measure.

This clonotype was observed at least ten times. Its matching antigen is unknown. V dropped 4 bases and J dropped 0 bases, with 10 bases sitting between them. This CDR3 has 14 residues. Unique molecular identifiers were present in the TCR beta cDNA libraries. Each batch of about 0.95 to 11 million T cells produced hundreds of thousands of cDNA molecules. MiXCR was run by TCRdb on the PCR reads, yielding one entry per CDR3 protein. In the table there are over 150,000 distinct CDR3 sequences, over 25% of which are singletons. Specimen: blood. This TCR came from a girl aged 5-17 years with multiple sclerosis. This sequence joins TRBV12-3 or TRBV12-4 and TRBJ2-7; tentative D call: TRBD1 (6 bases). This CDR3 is CASSYRDNSYEQYF. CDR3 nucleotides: TGTGCCAGCAGTTACCGGGACAACTCCTACGAGCAGTACTTC.